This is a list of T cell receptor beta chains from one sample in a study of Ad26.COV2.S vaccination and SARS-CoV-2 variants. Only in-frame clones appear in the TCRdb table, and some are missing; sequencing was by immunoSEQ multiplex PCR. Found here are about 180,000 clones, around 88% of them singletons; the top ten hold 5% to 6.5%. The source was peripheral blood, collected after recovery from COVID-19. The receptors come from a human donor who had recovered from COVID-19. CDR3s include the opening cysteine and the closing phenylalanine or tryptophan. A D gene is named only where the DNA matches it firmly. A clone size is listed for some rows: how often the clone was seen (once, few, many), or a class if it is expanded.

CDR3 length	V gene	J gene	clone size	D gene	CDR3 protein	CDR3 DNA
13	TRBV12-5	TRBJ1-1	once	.	CASGEQGRTEAFF	TGTGCTAGTGGGGAACAGGGACGAACTGAAGCTTTCTTT
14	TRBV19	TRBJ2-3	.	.	CASSSLGGTDTQYF	TGTGCCAGTAGTAGCTTAGGCGGGACAGATACGCAGTATTTT
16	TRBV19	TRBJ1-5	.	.	CASSIGEQVGNQPQHF	TGTGCCAGTAGTATAGGTGAACAGGTAGGCAATCAGCCCCAGCATTTT
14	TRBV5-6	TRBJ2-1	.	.	CASSLVGLGNEQFF	TGTGCCAGCAGCTTGGTAGGACTTGGTAATGAGCAGTTCTTC
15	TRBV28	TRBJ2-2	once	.	CASSNVGGATGELFF	TGTGCCAGCAGTAATGTGGGGGGGGCCACCGGGGAGCTGTTTTTT
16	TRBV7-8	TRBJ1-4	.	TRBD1	CASSLTQGLANEKLFF	TGTGCCAGCAGCCTCACACAGGGGCTGGCTAATGAAAAACTGTTTTTT
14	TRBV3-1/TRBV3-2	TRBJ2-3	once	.	CASSPISFTDTQYF	TGTGCCAGCAGCCCTATTAGCTTTACAGATACGCAGTATTTT
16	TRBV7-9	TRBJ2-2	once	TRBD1	CASSNRGQRNGGELFF	TGTGCCAGCAGCAACAGGGGGCAGCGGAACGGCGGGGAGCTGTTTTTT
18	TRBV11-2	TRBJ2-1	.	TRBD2	CASSERTSGRRITDEQFF	TGTGCCAGCAGCGAAAGGACTAGCGGGAGGAGAATTACGGATGAGCAGTTCTTC
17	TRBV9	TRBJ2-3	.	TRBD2	CASSVEPSGRARDTQYF	TGTGCCAGCAGCGTAGAACCTAGCGGGAGGGCCAGGGATACGCAGTATTTT